The TCR beta chain described here comes from a study of T-cell reconstitution after alpha-beta-depleted transplantation in children. This clonotype was seen only a few times. The antigen remains undetermined. Findings of the study overall: One year post-transplant, T-cell counts and diversity were largely derived from T cells produced anew. Recipient T cells and thymic progenitors that survived were the source of the high TCRbeta diversity seen at day 60 in some patients. Reportedly, only several hundred clones from non-depleted graft cells drove alpha-beta T-cell counts at about two months.

Germline loops: CDR1 MNHEY, CDR2 SVGEGT. V trimming: 7 bases; J trimming: 7 bases; junction bases outside the gene matches: 4. CDR3 length: 13 residues. The library targeted TCRbeta and was prepared with unique molecular identifiers. TCRdb passed the PCR reads through MiXCR, listing each CDR3 protein once. The repertoire holds 65,000 to 90,000 distinct CDR3 sequences, about 11% seen once, with roughly 13% in the top ten. The rearrangement links TRBV6-2 or TRBV6-3 to TRBJ1-6; 7 bases align to TRBD1. The sequence was collected from a boy aged 5-17 years with acute myeloid leukemia, due to receive a stem cell transplant. This specimen consisted of PBMCs, obtained before TCRalphabeta/CD19-depleted stem cell transplant. The CDR3 is CASNRDRNSPLHF. DNA of the CDR3: TGTGCCAGCAACCGGGACAGAAATTCACCCCTCCACTTT.